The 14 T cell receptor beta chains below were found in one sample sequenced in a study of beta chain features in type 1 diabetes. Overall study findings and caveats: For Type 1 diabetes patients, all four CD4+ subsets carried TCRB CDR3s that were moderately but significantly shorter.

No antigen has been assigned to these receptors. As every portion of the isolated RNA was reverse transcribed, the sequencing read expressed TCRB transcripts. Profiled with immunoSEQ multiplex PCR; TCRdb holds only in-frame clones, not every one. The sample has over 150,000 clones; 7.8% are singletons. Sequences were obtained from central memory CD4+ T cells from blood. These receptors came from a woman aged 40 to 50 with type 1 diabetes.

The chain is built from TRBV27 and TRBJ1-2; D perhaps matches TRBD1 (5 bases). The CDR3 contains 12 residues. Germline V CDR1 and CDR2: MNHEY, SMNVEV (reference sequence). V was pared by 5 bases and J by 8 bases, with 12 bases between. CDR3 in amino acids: CASSPGKGGYTF. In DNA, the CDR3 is TGTGCCAGCAGTCCAGGGAAAGGCGGCTACACCTTC.

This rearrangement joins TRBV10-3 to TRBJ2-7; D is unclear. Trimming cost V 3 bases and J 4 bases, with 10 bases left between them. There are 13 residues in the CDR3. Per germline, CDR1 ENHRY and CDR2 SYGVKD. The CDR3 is CAISDQISYEQYF. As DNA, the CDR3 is TGTGCCATCAGTGACCAGATATCGTACGAGCAGTACTTC.

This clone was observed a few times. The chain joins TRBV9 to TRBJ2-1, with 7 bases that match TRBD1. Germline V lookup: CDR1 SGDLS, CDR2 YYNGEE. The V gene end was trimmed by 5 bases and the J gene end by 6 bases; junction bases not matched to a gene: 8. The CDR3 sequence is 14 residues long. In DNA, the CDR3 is TGTGCCAGCAGACCGCTGGGACAGACCAATGAGCAGTTCTTC. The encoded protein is CASRPLGQTNEQFF.

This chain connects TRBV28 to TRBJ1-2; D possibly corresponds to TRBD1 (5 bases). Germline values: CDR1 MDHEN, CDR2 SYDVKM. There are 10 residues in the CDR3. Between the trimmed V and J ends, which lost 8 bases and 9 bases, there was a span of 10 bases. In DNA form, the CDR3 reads TGTGCCAGCGGGGACTGGAGCTACACCTTC. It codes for CASGDWSYTF.

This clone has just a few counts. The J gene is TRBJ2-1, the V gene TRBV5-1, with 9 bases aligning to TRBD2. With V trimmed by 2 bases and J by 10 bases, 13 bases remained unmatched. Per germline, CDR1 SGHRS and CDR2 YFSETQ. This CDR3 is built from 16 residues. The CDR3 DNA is TGCGCCAGCAGCTTTGGGACTAGCTGGGGGAATGGAGAGCAGTTCTTC. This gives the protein CASSFGTSWGNGEQFF.

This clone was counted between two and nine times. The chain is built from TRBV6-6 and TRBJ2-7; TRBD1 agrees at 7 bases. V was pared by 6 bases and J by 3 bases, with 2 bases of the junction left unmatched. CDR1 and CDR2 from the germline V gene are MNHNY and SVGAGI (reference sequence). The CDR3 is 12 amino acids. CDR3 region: CASSTGDYEQYF. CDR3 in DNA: TGTGCCAGCAGCACAGGGGACTACGAGCAGTACTTC.

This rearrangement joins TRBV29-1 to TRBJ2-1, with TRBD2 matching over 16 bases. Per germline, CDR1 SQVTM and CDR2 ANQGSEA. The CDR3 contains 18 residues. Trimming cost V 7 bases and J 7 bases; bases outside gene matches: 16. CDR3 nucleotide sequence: TGCAGCGGTCAAAAGGGACTAGCGGGGGGGCAAGGAGAGAATGAGCAGTTCTTC. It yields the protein CSGQKGLAGGQGENEQFF.

The CDR3 reads CASSHREGNTEAFF. The CDR3 nucleotides are TGCGCCAGCAGTCATAGAGAGGGGAACACTGAAGCTTTCTTT. The V gene is TRBV23-1, the J gene TRBJ1-1; D is unresolved. TRBV23-1 qualifies as an ORF whose function is uncertain. The CDR3 length is 14 residues. V was clipped by 3 bases and J by 1 base, with 9 bases between them.

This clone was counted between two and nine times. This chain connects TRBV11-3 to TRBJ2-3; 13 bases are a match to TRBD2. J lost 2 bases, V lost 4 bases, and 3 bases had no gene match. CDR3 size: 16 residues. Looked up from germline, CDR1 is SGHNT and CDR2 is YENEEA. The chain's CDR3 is CASSYGTSGNTDTQYF. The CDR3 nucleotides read TGTGCCAGCAGCTACGGGACTAGCGGGAACACAGATACGCAGTATTTT.

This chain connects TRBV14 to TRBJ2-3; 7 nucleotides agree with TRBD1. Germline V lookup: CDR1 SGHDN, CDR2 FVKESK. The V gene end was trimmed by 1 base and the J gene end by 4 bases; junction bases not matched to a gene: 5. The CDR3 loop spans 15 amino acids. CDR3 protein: CASSQVSTGPDTQYF. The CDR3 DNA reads TGTGCCAGCAGCCAAGTATCGACAGGGCCAGATACGCAGTATTTT.

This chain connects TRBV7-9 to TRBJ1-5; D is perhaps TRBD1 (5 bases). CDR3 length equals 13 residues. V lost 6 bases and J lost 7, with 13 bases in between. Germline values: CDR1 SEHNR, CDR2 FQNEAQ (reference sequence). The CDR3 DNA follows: TGTGCCAGCAGTTCAGGGTCGGGCCAGCCCCAGCATTTT. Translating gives CASSSGSGQPQHF.

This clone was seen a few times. CDR3 sequence: CSVRLGLGETGELFF. CDR3 coding DNA: TGCAGCGTTCGGTTGGGGCTAGGGGAAACCGGGGAGCTGTTTTTT. The V call is TRBV29-1, the J call TRBJ2-2; D perhaps matches TRBD1 (5 bases). Trimming removed 5 bases at V and 5 bases at J, with 18 bases between. CDR3 length: 15 amino acids. Germline CDR1 is SQVTM and CDR2 is ANQGSEA.

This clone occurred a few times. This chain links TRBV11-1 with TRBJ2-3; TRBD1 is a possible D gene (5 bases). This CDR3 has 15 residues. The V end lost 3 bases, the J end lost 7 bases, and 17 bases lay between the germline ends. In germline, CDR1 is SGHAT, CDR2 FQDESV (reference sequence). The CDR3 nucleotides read TGTGCCAGCAGCTTCTCGACAGATAGGGTATATACGCAGTATTTT. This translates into CASSFSTDRVYTQYF. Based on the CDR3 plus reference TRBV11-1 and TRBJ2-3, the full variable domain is EAEVAQSPRYKITEKSQAVAFWCDPISGHATLYWYRQILGQGPELLVQFQDESVVDDSQLPKDRFSAERLKGVDSTLKIQPAELGDSAMYLCASSFSTDRVYTQYFGPGTRLTVL.

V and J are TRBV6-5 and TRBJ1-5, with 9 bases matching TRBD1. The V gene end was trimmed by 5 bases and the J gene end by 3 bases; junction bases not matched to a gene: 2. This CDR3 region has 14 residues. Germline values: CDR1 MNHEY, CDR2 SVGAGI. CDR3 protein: CASSGQGINQPQHF. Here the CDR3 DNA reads TGTGCCAGCAGTGGACAGGGGATCAATCAGCCCCAGCATTTT.